These 9 T cell receptor beta chains were sequenced from one sample in a study of OX40 agonist ivuxolimab in advanced cancers. Produced via immunoSEQ multiplex PCR; TCRdb's table is partial and in-frame only. The data hold tens of thousands of clones, with around nine tenths observed a single time. The sequencing here drew on CD4+ or CD8+ T cells sorted from blood, taken in a trial of the OX40 agonist ivuxolimab. Receptors originate from an adult with an advanced solid tumor such as melanoma, head and neck, liver or kidney cancer.

This chain links TRBV6-4 with TRBJ2-1; possible D gene TRBD2, 6 bases. The CDR3 is made up of 15 amino acids. Germline assignment: CDR1 MRHNA and CDR2 SNTAGT. Deletions cut 0 bases from V and 13 bases from J, with 19 bases between. CDR3 region: CASSDSSWGDRPQFF. The CDR3, as DNA: TGTGCCAGCAGTGACTCTAGTTGGGGGGATCGTCCTCAGTTCTTC.

The rearrangement joins TRBV18 to TRBJ1-1; no clear D gene. The CDR3 consists of 13 residues. The V end lost 3 bases, the J end lost 7 bases, and 12 bases lay between the germline ends. Germline assignment: CDR1 KGHSH and CDR2 LQKENI. For the CDR3, the DNA is TGTGCCAGCTCACCGACGGGCCCTCTTGAAGCTTTCTTT. It encodes CASSPTGPLEAFF. The variable domain in full, with the rest retrieved from reference TRBV18 and TRBJ1-1, is NAGVMQNPRHLVRRRGQEARLRCSPMKGHSHVYWYRQLPEEGLKFMVYLQKENIIDESGMPKERFSAEFPKEGPSILRIQQVVRGDSAAYFCASSPTGPLEAFFGQGTRLTVV.

The gene calls are TRBV9 and TRBJ1-6, with a possible D match to TRBD1 (5 bases). The CDR3 runs 13 residues. Trimming stripped 3 bases from V and 10 bases from J, with 11 bases between. The V gene's germline CDR1 is SGDLS and CDR2 YYNGEE. The CDR3 DNA sequence: TGTGCCAGCAGCGGGGACGGCGTCTCACCCCTCCACTTT. Translated, it gives CASSGDGVSPLHF.

The chain carries TRBV5-5 and TRBJ1-1; 7 nucleotides match TRBD1. There are 15 residues in the CDR3. With V trimmed by 4 bases and J by 2 bases, 8 bases remained unmatched. Germline V lookup: CDR1 SGHKS, CDR2 YYEKEE (reference sequence). The CDR3 protein is CASSPPGQINTEAFF. The CDR3 nucleotides read TGTGCCAGCAGCCCCCCGGGACAGATAAACACTGAAGCTTTCTTT. The full variable domain, in which reference TRBV5-5 and TRBJ1-1 provide the parts outside the CDR3, is DAGVTQSPTHLIKTRGQQVTLRCSPISGHKSVSWYQQVLGQGPQFIFQYYEKEERGRGNFPDRFSARQFPNYSSELNVNALLLGDSALYLCASSPPGQINTEAFFGQGTRLTVV.

V is TRBV19 and J is TRBJ1-2, with D possibly TRBD1 on 5 matching bases. Looked up from germline, CDR1 is LNHDA and CDR2 is SQIVND (reference sequence). This CDR3 contains 14 residues. V lost 5 bases and J lost 5, with 15 bases in between. The CDR3 here is CASSFQGEWYGYTF. For the CDR3, the DNA is TGTGCCAGTAGTTTTCAGGGAGAATGGTATGGCTACACCTTC.

The chain combines TRBV19 with TRBJ1-5, with 7 bases lining up with TRBD1. The CDR3 extends over 15 amino acids. Germline assignment: CDR1 LNHDA and CDR2 SQIVND (reference sequence). The V segment lost 1 base and the J segment 2 bases; nucleotides outside the gene matches: 2. DNA for the CDR3: TGTGCCAGTAGTATAGGACAGGGAGGCAATCAGCCCCAGCATTTT. It is translated as CASSIGQGGNQPQHF.

This chain links TRBV5-6 with TRBJ2-7; D gene unclear. Trimming stripped 1 base from V and 4 bases from J, with 3 bases between. Germline values: CDR1 SGHDT, CDR2 YYEEEE. This CDR3 is 11 amino acids long. The CDR3: CASSLRYEQYF. The CDR3 region has the DNA TGTGCCAGCAGCTTGAGGTACGAGCAGTACTTC.

The rearrangement links TRBV7-6 to TRBJ2-7; TRBD1 matches at 7 bases. V lost 3 bases to trimming and J lost 6 bases; unmatched junction nucleotides: 2. CDR3 length: 12 residues. In germline, CDR1 is SGHVS, CDR2 FNYEAQ. The CDR3 region is CASSFSGGEQYF. CDR3 DNA sequence: TGTGCCAGCAGCTTTTCAGGGGGCGAGCAGTACTTC.

The rearrangement uses TRBV7-9 and TRBJ1-1; D might be TRBD1 (5 bases). The CDR3 has 12 amino acids. V lost 8 bases and J lost 0, with 7 bases in between. Germline V CDR1 and CDR2: SEHNR, FQNEAQ (reference sequence). This CDR3 reads CASSGLNTEAFF. CDR3 nucleotide sequence: TGTGCCAGCTCAGGGCTGAACACTGAAGCTTTCTTT.